These 24 T cell receptor beta chains were sequenced from one sample in a study of shared clonotypes between healthy human individuals. Data came from immunoSEQ multiplex PCR; TCRdb stores just in-frame clones and leaves some out. The data show 550,000 to 850,000 clones, around 77% seen once. Sequences were obtained from memory CD4+ T cells sorted from blood. The sample's subset: CD45RA-negative fraction. All receptors derive from a woman in her thirties in good health.

The V gene is TRBV2, the J gene TRBJ1-4, with D unclear. The germline V gene encodes CDR1 SNHLY and CDR2 FYNNEI. Trimming left V 6 bases short and J 3 bases short, with 20 bases between. The CDR3 extends over 17 amino acids. CDR3 sequence: CASRIGSHPGANEKLFF. CDR3 bases: TGTGCCAGCAGGATAGGGTCCCACCCCGGGGCTAATGAAAAACTGTTTTTT.

The rearrangement links TRBV6-5 to TRBJ2-6, with D perhaps assigned TRBD1 or TRBD2 (5 bases each). This CDR3 comprises 16 residues. Deletions cut 4 bases from V and 3 bases from J, with 13 bases between. Germline values: CDR1 MNHEY, CDR2 SVGAGI. The chain's CDR3 is CASSFSGASGANVLTF. The CDR3 region has the DNA TGTGCCAGCAGTTTCTCCGGGGCCAGTGGGGCCAACGTCCTGACTTTC.

This chain joins TRBV27 and TRBJ1-1; the match to TRBD1 covers 7 bases. J was trimmed by 5 bases and V by 6 bases; bases with no gene match: 3. The CDR3 extends over 12 amino acids. Germline CDR1 and CDR2: MNHEY and SMNVEV (reference sequence). The CDR3 is CASRTGLTEAFF. CDR3 bases: TGTGCCAGCAGGACAGGGTTAACTGAAGCTTTCTTT.

This sequence joins TRBV28 and TRBJ2-4; D is ambiguous. CDR1 is MDHEN and CDR2 is SYDVKM in the germline V gene. V shed 5 bases and J shed 7 bases, with 9 bases lying between them. CDR3 length: 12 residues. DNA for the CDR3: TGTGCCAGCAGTCCTACACGGAACATTCAGTACTTC. It codes for CASSPTRNIQYF.

For this clone: The sample has other DNA sequences that encode this CDR3 too. The V gene is TRBV4-1, the J gene TRBJ2-7; D gene uncertain. Trimming removed 0 bases from V and 0 bases from J, with 9 bases in between. CDR1 and CDR2 (germline): MGHRA, YSYEKL. The CDR3 extends over 15 amino acids. CDR3 protein: CASSQDPGPSYEQYF. Written as DNA, the CDR3 is TGCGCCAGCAGCCAAGACCCCGGACCCTCCTACGAGCAGTACTTC.

This chain connects TRBV29-1 to TRBJ2-7, with D tentatively TRBD1 (5 bases). V lost 4 bases and J lost 6, with 16 bases in between. The germline CDR1 and CDR2 sequences are SQVTM and ANQGSEA. CDR3 length: 13 residues. In nucleotides, the CDR3 is TGCAGCGTTGGGGGCAGGGCAGCGATCGAGCAGTACTTC. Translating gives CSVGGRAAIEQYF.

The chain is built from TRBV7-2 and TRBJ2-5, with a tentative D call TRBD1 (6 bases). Germline V lookup: CDR1 SGHTA, CDR2 FQGNSA. Trimming shortened V by 3 bases and J by 6 bases, and 11 bases separated the two germline ends. CDR3 length: 13 residues. The CDR3 is CASSFIQGKTQYF. The CDR3 DNA reads as TGTGCCAGCAGCTTCATCCAGGGGAAGACCCAGTACTTC.

The chain recombines TRBV6-1 with TRBJ1-1; the D gene is possibly TRBD1 (5 bases). Germline V gives CDR1 MNHNS, CDR2 SASEGT. Trimming took off 1 base at V and 1 base at J, with 10 bases between the two ends. CDR3 length equals 15 residues. DNA of the CDR3: TGTGCCAGCAGTGAAGGGGGCAGTGGGAACACTGAAGCTTTCTTT. Its protein product is CASSEGGSGNTEAFF.

The rearrangement uses TRBV18 and TRBJ1-4, with D possibly being TRBD1 (6 bases). Germline V gives CDR1 KGHSH, CDR2 LQKENI. Trimming left V 8 bases short and J 1 base short, with 20 bases between. This CDR3 spans 17 amino acids. The CDR3 sequence: CASPTGQRARTNEKLFF. The CDR3 DNA reads as TGTGCCAGCCCTACAGGGCAGCGGGCTAGAACTAATGAAAAACTGTTTTTT.

V is TRBV2 and J is TRBJ2-1; TRBD1 is a possible D gene (5 bases). The CDR3 extends over 14 amino acids. V lost 3 bases to trimming and J lost 8 bases, with 14 bases between them. Per germline, CDR1 SNHLY and CDR2 FYNNEI. CDR3 sequence reads: CASSDGRARHEQFF. The CDR3 nucleotides read TGTGCCAGCAGTGACGGCAGGGCCCGCCATGAGCAGTTCTTC.

The genes are TRBV7-9 and TRBJ2-2, with D uncertain. The ends were cut back, 1 base at V and 1 base at J, with 10 bases in the middle. Germline CDR1 SEHNR, CDR2 FQNEAQ (reference sequence). CDR3 length equals 16 residues. Here the CDR3 reads CASSLVGQLNTGELFF. In nucleotides, the CDR3 is TGTGCCAGCAGCTTAGTAGGTCAGCTGAACACCGGGGAGCTGTTTTTT.

This clone occurred many times. DNA of the CDR3: TGTGCCAGTAGTCCATCACCGGGACAGGGCAATCAGCCCCAGCATTTT. Protein: CASSPSPGQGNQPQHF. The rearrangement uses TRBV19 and TRBJ1-5, with 8 positions matching TRBD1. The CDR3 sequence is 16 residues long. The junction had 8 bases not matched to a gene; V was cut back by 5 bases and J by 2 bases. The germline V gene encodes CDR1 LNHDA and CDR2 SQIVND (reference sequence).

This clone is a singleton in its sample. The chain is built from TRBV4-1 and TRBJ2-6; D unresolved. This CDR3 comprises 16 residues. V lost 1 base to trimming and J lost 0 bases, with 7 bases between them. Germline V gene lookup returns CDR1 MGHRA and CDR2 YSYEKL. The DNA for the CDR3 is TGCGCCAGCAGCCAAGTGTGGGACTCTGGGGCCAACGTCCTGACTTTC. It codes for CASSQVWDSGANVLTF.

This clone has only one observation. CDR3 nucleotide sequence: TGTGCCAGCAGCAAAGCGGGACGGAACTCCTACGAGCAGTACTTC. Its translation: CASSKAGRNSYEQYF. The V gene is TRBV21-1, the J gene TRBJ2-7. TRBV21-1 is a pseudogene locus. This CDR3 contains 15 residues.

The chain combines TRBV18 with TRBJ1-1; a weak D match, TRBD1 (5 bases). V shed 3 bases and J shed 4 bases, with 9 bases lying between them. The CDR3 has 13 residues. Germline values: CDR1 KGHSH, CDR2 LQKENI. The CDR3 DNA follows: TGTGCCAGCTCACCGAATCAGGGCACTGAAGCTTTCTTT. Encoded protein: CASSPNQGTEAFF. The variable domain in full, completed from reference TRBV18 and TRBJ1-1, reads NAGVMQNPRHLVRRRGQEARLRCSPMKGHSHVYWYRQLPEEGLKFMVYLQKENIIDESGMPKERFSAEFPKEGPSILRIQQVVRGDSAAYFCASSPNQGTEAFFGQGTRLTVV.

This clone was seen a single time. The V and J genes are TRBV14 and TRBJ2-2; the match to TRBD1 covers 11 bases. V was pared by 6 bases and J by 4 bases, with 4 bases of the junction left unmatched. This CDR3 region has 15 residues. Germline lookup yields CDR1 SGHDN and CDR2 FVKESK. DNA for the CDR3: TGTGCCAGCAGTTGGGGGACAGGGGGCACCGGGGAGCTGTTTTTT. Residues: CASSWGTGGTGELFF.

The rearrangement joins TRBV18 to TRBJ1-4, with 7 bases that match TRBD1. This CDR3 is built from 14 residues. With 6 bases clipped from V and 8 bases from J, the junction kept 9 bases outside the gene matches. Germline V gene lookup returns CDR1 KGHSH and CDR2 LQKENI. The CDR3 loop is CASSTDRAREKLFF. CDR3 DNA sequence: TGTGCCAGCTCCACTGACAGGGCTAGGGAAAAACTGTTTTTT. Based on the CDR3 plus reference TRBV18 and TRBJ1-4, the full variable domain is NAGVMQNPRHLVRRRGQEARLRCSPMKGHSHVYWYRQLPEEGLKFMVYLQKENIIDESGMPKERFSAEFPKEGPSILRIQQVVRGDSAAYFCASSTDRAREKLFFGSGTQLSVL.

With regard to this clone: This may arise from a read error, as a much more abundant clone is one base away. This sample includes further DNA sequences coding for the same CDR3. The chain links TRBV6-1 to TRBJ1-1, with D possibly being TRBD1 (6 bases). Germline loops: CDR1 MNHNS, CDR2 SASEGT. V was shortened by 6 bases and J by 1 base, with 12 bases between the two germline ends. The CDR3 sequence is 14 residues long. The CDR3 DNA sequence: TGTGCCAGCAGCGGAAGGGGGGGGAACACTGAAGCTTTCTTT. This translates into CASSGRGGNTEAFF.

The chain has TRBV6-1 and TRBJ2-5; D is unresolved. The CDR3 covers 11 residues. Germline CDR1 is MNHNS and CDR2 is SASEGT. The V end was cut by 6 bases, the J end by 1 base, with 3 bases between. The CDR3 reads CASRSQETQYF. The CDR3 DNA is TGTGCCAGCAGGTCCCAAGAGACCCAGTACTTC.

The sample holds one count of this clone. The chain employs TRBV27 and TRBJ2-5; TRBD2 is a possible D gene (6 bases). V lost 6 bases, J lost 4 bases, and 9 bases lay in between. CDR1 is MNHEY and CDR2 is SMNVEV in the germline V gene (reference sequence). The CDR3 length is 12 residues. The CDR3 DNA reads as TGTGCCAGCAGCCAGGGAGGAGAGACCCAGTACTTC. Protein product: CASSQGGETQYF.

The gene calls are TRBV15 and TRBJ1-1; the D is unclear. The CDR3 contains 16 residues. Germline CDR1 reads LNHNV; CDR2 reads YYDKDF (reference sequence). Trimming shortened V by 0 bases and J by 5 bases, and 16 bases separated the two germline ends. The CDR3 reads CATSRDLRQMGTEAFF. The CDR3 DNA reads TGTGCCACCAGCAGAGATCTAAGGCAGATGGGTACTGAAGCTTTCTTT.

This chain links TRBV5-1 with TRBJ2-3; D possibly corresponds to TRBD2 (5 bases). CDR3 length: 16 amino acids. Trimming shortened V by 0 bases and J by 5 bases, and 16 bases separated the two germline ends. Germline V gene lookup returns CDR1 SGHRS and CDR2 YFSETQ. The CDR3 DNA sequence: TGCGCCAGCAGCTTGGCCTATGGGCAGCGGATAGATACGCAGTATTTT. This codes for CASSLAYGQRIDTQYF.

The gene calls are TRBV2 and TRBJ2-7; 9 positions agree with TRBD2. There are 15 residues in the CDR3. CDR1 and CDR2 (germline): SNHLY, FYNNEI. Trimming took 6 bases from V and 6 from J; bases not matched to a gene: 12. The CDR3, as DNA: TGTGCCAGCAGCCACCCGGGACTAGCTTCTTCCGAGCAGTACTTC. Translated: CASSHPGLASSEQYF.

This rearrangement joins TRBV27 to TRBJ2-1; TRBD2 aligns across 15 bases. The CDR3 sequence is 14 residues long. Germline CDR1 MNHEY, CDR2 SMNVEV (reference sequence). V gave up 9 bases and J gave up 9 bases; unmatched junction bases: 6. The CDR3 DNA reads TGTGCCAGTAGGGGGACTAGCGGGAGGAGTGAGCAGTTCTTC. Amino acid sequence: CASRGTSGRSEQFF.